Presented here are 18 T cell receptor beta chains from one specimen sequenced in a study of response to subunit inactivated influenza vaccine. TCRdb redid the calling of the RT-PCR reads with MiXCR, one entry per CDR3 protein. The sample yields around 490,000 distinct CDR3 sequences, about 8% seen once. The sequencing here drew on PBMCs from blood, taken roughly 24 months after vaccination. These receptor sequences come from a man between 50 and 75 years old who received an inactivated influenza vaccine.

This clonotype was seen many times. CDR3 coding DNA: TGCGCCAGCAGCTTGACTAGCGGAACAAAAAACATTCAGTACTTC. Protein product: CASSLTSGTKNIQYF. The gene calls are TRBV5-1 and TRBJ2-4; TRBD2 agrees at 8 bases. The J segment lost 4 bases and the V segment lost 1 base, leaving 4 bases of the junction unmatched. Looked up from germline, CDR1 is SGHRS and CDR2 is YFSETQ. CDR3 length: 15 amino acids.

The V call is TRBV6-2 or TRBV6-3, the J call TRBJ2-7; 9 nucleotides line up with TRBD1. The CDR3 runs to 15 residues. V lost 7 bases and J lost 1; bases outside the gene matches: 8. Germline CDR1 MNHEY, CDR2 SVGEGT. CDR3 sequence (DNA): TGTGCCAGCACCGACAGGGGGGAGGATTCCTACGAGCAGTACTTC. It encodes CASTDRGEDSYEQYF.

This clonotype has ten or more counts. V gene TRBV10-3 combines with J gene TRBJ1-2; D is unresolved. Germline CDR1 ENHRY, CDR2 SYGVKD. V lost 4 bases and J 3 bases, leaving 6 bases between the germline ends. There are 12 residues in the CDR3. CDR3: CAISGSDYGYTF. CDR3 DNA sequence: TGTGCCATCAGTGGAAGCGACTATGGCTACACCTTC.

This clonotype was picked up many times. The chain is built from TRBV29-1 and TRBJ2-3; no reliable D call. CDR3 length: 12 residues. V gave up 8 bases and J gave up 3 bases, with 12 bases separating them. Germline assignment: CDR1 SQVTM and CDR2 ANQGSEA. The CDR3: CSSRPRTDTQYF. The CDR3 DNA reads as TGCAGCAGTAGACCTCGGACAGATACGCAGTATTTT.

CDR3 residues: CASSRQGVSYNEQFF. CDR3 sequence (DNA): TGCGCCAGCAGCAGACAGGGGGTCTCCTACAATGAGCAGTTCTTC. This chain joins TRBV4-3 and TRBJ2-1; 9 bases agree with TRBD1. Germline values: CDR1 LGHNA, CDR2 YSLEER. CDR3 length: 15 amino acids. With 5 bases clipped from V and 0 bases from J, the junction kept 2 bases outside the gene matches.

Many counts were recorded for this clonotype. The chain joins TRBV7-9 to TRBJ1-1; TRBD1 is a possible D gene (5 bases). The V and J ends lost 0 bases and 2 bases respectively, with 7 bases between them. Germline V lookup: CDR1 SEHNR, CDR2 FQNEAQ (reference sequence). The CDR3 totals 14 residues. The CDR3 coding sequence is TGTGCCAGCAGCTTAGCGTGGGGCAACACTGAAGCTTTCTTT. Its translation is CASSLAWGNTEAFF.

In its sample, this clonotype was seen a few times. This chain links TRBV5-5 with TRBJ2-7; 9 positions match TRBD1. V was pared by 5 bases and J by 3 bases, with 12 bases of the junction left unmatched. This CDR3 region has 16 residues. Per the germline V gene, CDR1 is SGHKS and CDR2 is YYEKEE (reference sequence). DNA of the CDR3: TGTGCCAGCAGTCATCAGCCGGGACAGGGTTTCTACGAGCAGTACTTC. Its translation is CASSHQPGQGFYEQYF.

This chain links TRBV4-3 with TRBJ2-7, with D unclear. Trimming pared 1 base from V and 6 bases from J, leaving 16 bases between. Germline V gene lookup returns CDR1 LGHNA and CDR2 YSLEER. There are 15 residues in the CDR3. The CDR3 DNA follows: TGCGCCAGCAGCCAAGTCTCGGACCCACGGAGCGAGCAGTACTTC. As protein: CASSQVSDPRSEQYF.

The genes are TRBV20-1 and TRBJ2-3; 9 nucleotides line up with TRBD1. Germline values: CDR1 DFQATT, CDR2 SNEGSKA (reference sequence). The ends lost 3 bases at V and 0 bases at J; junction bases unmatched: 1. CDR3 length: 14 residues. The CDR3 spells CSASDRGSTDTQYF. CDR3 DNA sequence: TGCAGTGCTAGTGACAGGGGGAGCACAGATACGCAGTATTTT.

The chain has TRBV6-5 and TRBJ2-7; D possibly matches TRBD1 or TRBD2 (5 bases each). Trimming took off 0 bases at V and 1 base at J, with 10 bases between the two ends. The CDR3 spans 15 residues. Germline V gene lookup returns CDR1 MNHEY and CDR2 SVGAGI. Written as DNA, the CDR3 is TGTGCCAGCAGTTACTCGGGGGTTAGATCCTACGAGCAGTACTTC. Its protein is CASSYSGVRSYEQYF.

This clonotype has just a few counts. The CDR3 bases are TGCAGTGCTAGGGGGGGGCTAGCGGGACCTACGAGCACCCCCCACACGCAGTACTTC. Protein: CSARGGLAGPTSTPHTQYF. J is TRBJ2-7 and V is TRBV20-1; 9 bases match TRBD2. The V gene end was trimmed by 3 bases and the J gene end by 9 bases; junction bases not matched to a gene: 27. The CDR3 runs 19 residues. The germline gives CDR1 DFQATT, CDR2 SNEGSKA (reference sequence).

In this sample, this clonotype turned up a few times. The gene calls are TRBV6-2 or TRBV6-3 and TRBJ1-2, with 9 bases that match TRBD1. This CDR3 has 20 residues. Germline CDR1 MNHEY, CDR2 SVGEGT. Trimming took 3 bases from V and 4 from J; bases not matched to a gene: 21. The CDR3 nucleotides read TGTGCCAGCAGTTATGGGACAGGGTTGGCTAGAGCCCATTCGAGCTATGGCTACACCTTC. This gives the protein CASSYGTGLARAHSSYGYTF.

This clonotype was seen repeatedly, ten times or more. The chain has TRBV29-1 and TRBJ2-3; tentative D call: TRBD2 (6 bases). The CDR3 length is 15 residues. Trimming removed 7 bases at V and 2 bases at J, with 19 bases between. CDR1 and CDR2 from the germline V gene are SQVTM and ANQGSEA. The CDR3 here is CSAKKTAGFTDTQYF. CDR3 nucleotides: TGCAGCGCCAAAAAGACGGCGGGGTTCACAGATACGCAGTATTTT.

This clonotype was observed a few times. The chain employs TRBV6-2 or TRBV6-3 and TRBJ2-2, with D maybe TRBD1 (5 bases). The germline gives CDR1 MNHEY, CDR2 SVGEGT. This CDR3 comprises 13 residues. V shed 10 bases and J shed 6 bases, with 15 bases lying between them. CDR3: CATDTQGPGELFF. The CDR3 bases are TGTGCCACGGATACTCAGGGTCCCGGGGAGCTGTTTTTT.

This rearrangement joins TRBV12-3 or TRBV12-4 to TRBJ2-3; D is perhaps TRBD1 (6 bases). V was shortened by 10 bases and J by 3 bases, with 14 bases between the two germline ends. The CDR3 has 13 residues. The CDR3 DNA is TGTGCCACCTGGGGACATCAAACAGATACGCAGTATTTT. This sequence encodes CATWGHQTDTQYF.

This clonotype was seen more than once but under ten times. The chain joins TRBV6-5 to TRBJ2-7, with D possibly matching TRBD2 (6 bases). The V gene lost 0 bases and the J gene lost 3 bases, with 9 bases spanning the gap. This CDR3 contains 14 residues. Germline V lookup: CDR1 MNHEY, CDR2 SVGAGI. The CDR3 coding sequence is TGTGCCAGCAGTTACTCATGGCGGGACTACGAGCAGTACTTC. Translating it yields CASSYSWRDYEQYF.

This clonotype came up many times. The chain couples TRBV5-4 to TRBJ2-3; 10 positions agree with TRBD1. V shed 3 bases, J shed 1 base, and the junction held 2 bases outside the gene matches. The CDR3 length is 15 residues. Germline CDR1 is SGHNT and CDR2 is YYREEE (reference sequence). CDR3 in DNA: TGTGCCAGCAGCTCGACAGGGGGCGGCACAGATACGCAGTATTTT. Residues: CASSSTGGGTDTQYF. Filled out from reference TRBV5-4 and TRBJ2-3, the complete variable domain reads ETGVTQSPTHLIKTRGQQVTLRCSSQSGHNTVSWYQQALGQGPQFIFQYYREEENGRGNFPPRFSGLQFPNYSSELNVNALELDDSALYLCASSSTGGGTDTQYFGPGTRLTVL.

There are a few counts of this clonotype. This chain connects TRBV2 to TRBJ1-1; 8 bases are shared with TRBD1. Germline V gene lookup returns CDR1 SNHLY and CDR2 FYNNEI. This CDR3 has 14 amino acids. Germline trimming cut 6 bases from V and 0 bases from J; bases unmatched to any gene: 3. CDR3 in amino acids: CASRGDRLNTEAFF. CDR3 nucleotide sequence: TGTGCCAGCAGGGGGGACAGGTTGAACACTGAAGCTTTCTTT.